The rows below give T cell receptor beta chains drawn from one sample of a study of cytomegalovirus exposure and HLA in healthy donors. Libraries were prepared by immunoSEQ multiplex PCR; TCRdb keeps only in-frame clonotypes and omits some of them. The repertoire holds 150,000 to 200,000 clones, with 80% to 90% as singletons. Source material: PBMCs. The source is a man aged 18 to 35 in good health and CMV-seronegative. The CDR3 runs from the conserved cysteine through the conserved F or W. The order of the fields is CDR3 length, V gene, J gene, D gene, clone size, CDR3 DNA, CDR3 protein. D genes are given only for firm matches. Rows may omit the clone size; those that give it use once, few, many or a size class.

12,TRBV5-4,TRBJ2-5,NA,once,TGTGCCAGCAGCTCCAGCGGGGAGACCCAGTACTTC,CASSSSGETQYF
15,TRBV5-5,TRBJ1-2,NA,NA,TGTGCCAGCAGCTTGGATCACAGGGAGGGCTATGGCTACACCTTC,CASSLDHREGYGYTF
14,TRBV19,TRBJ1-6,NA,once,TGTGCCAGTAGAACGCAGGGTATGGGTTCACCCCTCCACTTT,CASRTQGMGSPLHF
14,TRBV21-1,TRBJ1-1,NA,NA,TGTGCCAGCATCATGGAGGAGAGTCCCCATGAAGCTTTCTTT,CASIMEESPHEAFF
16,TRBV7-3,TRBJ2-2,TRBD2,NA,TGTGCCAGCAGCCATCGCGGGGGGGCCGGGACCGGGGAGCTGTTTTTT,CASSHRGGAGTGELFF
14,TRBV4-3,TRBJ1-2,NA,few,TGCGCCAGCAGCCCCGGTCGGGAAAGCTATGGCTACACCTTC,CASSPGRESYGYTF
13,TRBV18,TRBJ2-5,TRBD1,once,TGTGCCAGCTCACCGGGACAGCAAGAGACCCAGTACTTC,CASSPGQQETQYF
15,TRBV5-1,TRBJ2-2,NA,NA,TGCGCCAGCAGCTGGGAGGACACTTACACCGGGGAGCTGTTTTTT,CASSWEDTYTGELFF
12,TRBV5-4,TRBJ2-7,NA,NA,TGTGCCAGCAGCATGGACAACTACGAGCAGTACTTC,CASSMDNYEQYF
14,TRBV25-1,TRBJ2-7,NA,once,TGTGCCAGCAGGATGACAGGACCCCTATCCGAGCAGTACTTC,CASRMTGPLSEQYF
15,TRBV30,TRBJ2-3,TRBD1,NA,TGTGCCTGGAGTCCCGGGACAGGGGTTCAAGATACGCAGTATTTT,CAWSPGTGVQDTQYF
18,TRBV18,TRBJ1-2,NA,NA,TGTGCCAGCTCACCACGGATGCCCCGTCAGGGTGGACTAACCGGCTACACCTTC,CASSPRMPRQGGLTGYTF